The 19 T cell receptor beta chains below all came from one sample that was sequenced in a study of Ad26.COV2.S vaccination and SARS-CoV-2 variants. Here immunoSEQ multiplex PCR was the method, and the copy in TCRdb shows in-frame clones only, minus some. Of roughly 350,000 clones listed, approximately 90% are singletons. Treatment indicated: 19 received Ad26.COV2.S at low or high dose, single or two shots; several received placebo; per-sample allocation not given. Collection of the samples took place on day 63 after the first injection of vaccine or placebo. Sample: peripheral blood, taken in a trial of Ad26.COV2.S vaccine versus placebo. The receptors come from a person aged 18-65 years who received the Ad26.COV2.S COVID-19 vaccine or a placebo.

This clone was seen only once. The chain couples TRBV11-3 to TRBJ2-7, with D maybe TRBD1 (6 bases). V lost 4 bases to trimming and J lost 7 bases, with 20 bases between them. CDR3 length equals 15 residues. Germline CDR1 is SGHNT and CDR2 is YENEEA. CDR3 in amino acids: CASSSSNRDPWEQYF. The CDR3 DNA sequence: TGTGCCAGCAGCTCATCAAACAGGGACCCCTGGGAGCAGTACTTC.

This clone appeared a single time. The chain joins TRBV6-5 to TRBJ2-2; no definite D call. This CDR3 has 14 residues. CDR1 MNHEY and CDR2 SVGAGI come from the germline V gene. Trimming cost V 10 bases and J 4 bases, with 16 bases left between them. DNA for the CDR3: TGTGCCACCAGCAAGCCAGTTACCACCGGGGAGCTGTTTTTT. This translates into CATSKPVTTGELFF.

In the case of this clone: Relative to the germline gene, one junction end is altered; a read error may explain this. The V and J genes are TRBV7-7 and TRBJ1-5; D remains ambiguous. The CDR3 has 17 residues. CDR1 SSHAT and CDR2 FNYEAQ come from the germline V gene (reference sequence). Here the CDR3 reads CASSLGIPYGVGQPQHF. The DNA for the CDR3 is TGTGCTAGCAGCTTAGGGATACCTTATGGGGTTGGTCAGCCCCAGCATTTT.

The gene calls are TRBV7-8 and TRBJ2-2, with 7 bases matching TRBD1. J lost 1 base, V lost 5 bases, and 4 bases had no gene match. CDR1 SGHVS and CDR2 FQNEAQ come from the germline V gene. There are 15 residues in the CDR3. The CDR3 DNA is TGTGCCAGCAGCCTACGGGACAGGAACACCGGGGAGCTGTTTTTT. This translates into CASSLRDRNTGELFF.

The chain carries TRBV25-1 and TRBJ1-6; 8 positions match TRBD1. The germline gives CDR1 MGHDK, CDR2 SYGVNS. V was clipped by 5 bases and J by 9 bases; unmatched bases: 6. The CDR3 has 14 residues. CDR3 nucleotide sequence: TGTGCCAGCAGTAATGACAGGGGAAGTTCACCCCTCCACTTT. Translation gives CASSNDRGSSPLHF.

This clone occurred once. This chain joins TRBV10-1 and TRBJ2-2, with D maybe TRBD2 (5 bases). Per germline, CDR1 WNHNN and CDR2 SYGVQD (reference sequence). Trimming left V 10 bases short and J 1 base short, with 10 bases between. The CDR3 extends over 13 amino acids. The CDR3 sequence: CATQAVNTGELFF. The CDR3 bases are TGCGCCACCCAAGCGGTGAACACCGGGGAGCTGTTTTTT.

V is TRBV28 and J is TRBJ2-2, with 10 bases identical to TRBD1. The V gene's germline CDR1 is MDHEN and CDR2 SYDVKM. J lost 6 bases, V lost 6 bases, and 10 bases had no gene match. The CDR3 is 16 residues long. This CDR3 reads CASRRQGARSSGELFF. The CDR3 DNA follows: TGTGCCAGCAGAAGACAGGGGGCGCGGAGTTCCGGGGAGCTGTTTTTT. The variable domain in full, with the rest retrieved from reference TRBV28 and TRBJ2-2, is DVKVTQSSRYLVKRTGEKVFLECVQDMDHENMFWYRQDPGLGLRLIYFSYDVKMKEKGDIPEGYSVSREKKERFSLILESASTNQTSMYLCASRRQGARSSGELFFGEGSRLTVL.

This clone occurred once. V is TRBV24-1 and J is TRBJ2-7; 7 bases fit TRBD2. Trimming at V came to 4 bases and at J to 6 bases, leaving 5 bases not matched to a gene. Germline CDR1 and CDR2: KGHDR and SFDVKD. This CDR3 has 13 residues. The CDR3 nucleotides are TGTGCCACCAGTGACCCGACGGGGGGCGAGCAGTACTTC. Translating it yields CATSDPTGGEQYF.

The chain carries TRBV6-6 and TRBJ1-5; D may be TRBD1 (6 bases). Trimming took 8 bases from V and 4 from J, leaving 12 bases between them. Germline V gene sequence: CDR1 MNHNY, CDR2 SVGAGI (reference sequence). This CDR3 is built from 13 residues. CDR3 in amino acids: CASCAGVNQPQHF. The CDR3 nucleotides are TGTGCCAGCTGCGCAGGGGTAAATCAGCCCCAGCATTTT.

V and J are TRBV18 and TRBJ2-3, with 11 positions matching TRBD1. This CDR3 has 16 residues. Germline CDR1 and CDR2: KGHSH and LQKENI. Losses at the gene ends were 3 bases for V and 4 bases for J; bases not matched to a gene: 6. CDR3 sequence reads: CASSPPGTGGSDTQYF. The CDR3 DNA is TGTGCCAGCTCACCGCCCGGGACAGGGGGATCAGATACGCAGTATTTT.

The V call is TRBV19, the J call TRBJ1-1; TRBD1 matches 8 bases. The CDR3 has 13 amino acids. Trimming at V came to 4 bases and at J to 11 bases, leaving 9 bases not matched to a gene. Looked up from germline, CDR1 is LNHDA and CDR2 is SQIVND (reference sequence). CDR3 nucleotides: TGTGCCAGTAGTACCCGACAGGGGAGGGTGGCTTTCTTT. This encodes CASSTRQGRVAFF.

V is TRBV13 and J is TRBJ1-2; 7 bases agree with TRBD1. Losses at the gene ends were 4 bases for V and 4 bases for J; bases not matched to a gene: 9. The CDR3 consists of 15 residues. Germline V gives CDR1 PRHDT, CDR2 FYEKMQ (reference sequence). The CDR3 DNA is TGTGCCAGCAGCTACCGACAGGGACCCACCTATGGCTACACCTTC. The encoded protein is CASSYRQGPTYGYTF.

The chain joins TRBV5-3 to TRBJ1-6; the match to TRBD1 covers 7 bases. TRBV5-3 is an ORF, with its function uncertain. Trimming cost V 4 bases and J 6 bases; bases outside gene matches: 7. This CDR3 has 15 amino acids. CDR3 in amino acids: CARSDEGTANSPLHF. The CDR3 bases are TGTGCCAGAAGCGACGAAGGGACAGCTAATTCACCCCTCCACTTT.

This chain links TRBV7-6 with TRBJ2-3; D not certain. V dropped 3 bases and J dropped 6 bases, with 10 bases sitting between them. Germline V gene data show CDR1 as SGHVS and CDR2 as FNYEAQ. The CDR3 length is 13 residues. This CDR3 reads CASSFNPPDTQYF. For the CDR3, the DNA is TGTGCCAGCAGCTTTAACCCCCCGGATACGCAGTATTTT.

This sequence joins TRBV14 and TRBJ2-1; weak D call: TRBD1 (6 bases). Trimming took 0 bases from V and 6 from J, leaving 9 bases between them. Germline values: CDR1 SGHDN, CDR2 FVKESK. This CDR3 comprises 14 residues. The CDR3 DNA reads TGTGCCAGCAGCCAAGATCGGACAGTCAATGAGCAGTTCTTC. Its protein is CASSQDRTVNEQFF.

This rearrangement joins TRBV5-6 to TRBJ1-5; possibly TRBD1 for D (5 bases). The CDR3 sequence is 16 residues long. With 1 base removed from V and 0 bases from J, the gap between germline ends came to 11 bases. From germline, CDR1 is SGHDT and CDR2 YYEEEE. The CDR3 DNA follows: TGTGCCAGCAGCTTGTCCGGACATCATAGCAATCAGCCCCAGCATTTT. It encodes CASSLSGHHSNQPQHF.

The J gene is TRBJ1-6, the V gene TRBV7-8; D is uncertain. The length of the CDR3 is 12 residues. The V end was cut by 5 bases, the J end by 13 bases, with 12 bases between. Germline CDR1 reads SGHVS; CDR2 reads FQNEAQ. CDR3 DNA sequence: TGTGCCAGCAGCCAGGACGTCCGTCCCCTCCACTTT. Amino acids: CASSQDVRPLHF.

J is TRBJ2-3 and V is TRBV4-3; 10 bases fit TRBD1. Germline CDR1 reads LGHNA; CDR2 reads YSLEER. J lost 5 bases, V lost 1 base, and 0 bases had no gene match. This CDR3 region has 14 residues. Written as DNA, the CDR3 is TGCGCCAGCAGCCAAGGGACAGGGGGAGATACGCAGTATTTT. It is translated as CASSQGTGGDTQYF.

The CDR3 bases are TGTGCCAGCAGTCTTTACTTTGGTTTCGACAGCAATCAGCCCCAGCATTTT. Translated, it gives CASSLYFGFDSNQPQHF. The chain recombines TRBV2 with TRBJ1-5; D uncertain. V was clipped by 5 bases and J by 1 base, with 18 bases between them. The CDR3 consists of 17 residues. Germline CDR1 reads SNHLY; CDR2 reads FYNNEI.